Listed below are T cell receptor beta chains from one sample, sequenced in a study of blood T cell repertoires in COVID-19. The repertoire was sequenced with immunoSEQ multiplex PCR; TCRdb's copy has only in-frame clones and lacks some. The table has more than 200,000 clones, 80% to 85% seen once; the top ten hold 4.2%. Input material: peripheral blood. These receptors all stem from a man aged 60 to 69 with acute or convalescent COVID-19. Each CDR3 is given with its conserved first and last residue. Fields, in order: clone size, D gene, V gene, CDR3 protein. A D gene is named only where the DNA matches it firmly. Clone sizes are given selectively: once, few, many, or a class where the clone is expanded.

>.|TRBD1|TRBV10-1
CASSFGTGMNTEAFF
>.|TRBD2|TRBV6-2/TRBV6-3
CASSYDGRIGAGDEQYF
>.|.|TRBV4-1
CASSQESQSDTQYF
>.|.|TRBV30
CAWSATGKGYTF
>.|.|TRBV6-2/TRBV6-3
CASTPGLYNSPLHF
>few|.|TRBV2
CAGKEDYGNTIYF
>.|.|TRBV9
CASSLGSLSYEQYF
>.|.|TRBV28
CASNRGTVNEQFF
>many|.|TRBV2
CASSVRGKGRGYNEQFF
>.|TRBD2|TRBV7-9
CASSLAGLDTQYF
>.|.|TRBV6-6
CASSPNGAANTGELFF
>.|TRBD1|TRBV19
CASSRRQGTETQYF
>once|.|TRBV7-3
CASSLTGDTDTQYF
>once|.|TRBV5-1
CSSRTQQNTGELFF
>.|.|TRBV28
CASSTTGTGANVLTF
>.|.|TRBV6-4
CASSDGEADTQYF
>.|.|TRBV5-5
CASSYGHPYNSPLHF
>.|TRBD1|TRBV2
CASGPGQGRRGAYPEAFF
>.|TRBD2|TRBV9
CASSVVAGGLNEQFF
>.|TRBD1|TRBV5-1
CASSSQGGNGYTF
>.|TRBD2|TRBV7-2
CASSYLLADQETQYF
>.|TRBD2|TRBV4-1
CASSQVSGGPDTQYF
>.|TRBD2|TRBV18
CASSDGGEGHEQYF
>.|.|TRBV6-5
CASSYSDNMNTEAFF
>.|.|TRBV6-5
CATTGGYTQYF
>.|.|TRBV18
CASSPELVPRGTEAFF
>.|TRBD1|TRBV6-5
CASSYVRTGGNYGYTF
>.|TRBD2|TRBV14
CASSPPQASGNNEQFF
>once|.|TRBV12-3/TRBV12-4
CASSSETYNEQFF
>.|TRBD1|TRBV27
CASRRISGTGGLYEQYF